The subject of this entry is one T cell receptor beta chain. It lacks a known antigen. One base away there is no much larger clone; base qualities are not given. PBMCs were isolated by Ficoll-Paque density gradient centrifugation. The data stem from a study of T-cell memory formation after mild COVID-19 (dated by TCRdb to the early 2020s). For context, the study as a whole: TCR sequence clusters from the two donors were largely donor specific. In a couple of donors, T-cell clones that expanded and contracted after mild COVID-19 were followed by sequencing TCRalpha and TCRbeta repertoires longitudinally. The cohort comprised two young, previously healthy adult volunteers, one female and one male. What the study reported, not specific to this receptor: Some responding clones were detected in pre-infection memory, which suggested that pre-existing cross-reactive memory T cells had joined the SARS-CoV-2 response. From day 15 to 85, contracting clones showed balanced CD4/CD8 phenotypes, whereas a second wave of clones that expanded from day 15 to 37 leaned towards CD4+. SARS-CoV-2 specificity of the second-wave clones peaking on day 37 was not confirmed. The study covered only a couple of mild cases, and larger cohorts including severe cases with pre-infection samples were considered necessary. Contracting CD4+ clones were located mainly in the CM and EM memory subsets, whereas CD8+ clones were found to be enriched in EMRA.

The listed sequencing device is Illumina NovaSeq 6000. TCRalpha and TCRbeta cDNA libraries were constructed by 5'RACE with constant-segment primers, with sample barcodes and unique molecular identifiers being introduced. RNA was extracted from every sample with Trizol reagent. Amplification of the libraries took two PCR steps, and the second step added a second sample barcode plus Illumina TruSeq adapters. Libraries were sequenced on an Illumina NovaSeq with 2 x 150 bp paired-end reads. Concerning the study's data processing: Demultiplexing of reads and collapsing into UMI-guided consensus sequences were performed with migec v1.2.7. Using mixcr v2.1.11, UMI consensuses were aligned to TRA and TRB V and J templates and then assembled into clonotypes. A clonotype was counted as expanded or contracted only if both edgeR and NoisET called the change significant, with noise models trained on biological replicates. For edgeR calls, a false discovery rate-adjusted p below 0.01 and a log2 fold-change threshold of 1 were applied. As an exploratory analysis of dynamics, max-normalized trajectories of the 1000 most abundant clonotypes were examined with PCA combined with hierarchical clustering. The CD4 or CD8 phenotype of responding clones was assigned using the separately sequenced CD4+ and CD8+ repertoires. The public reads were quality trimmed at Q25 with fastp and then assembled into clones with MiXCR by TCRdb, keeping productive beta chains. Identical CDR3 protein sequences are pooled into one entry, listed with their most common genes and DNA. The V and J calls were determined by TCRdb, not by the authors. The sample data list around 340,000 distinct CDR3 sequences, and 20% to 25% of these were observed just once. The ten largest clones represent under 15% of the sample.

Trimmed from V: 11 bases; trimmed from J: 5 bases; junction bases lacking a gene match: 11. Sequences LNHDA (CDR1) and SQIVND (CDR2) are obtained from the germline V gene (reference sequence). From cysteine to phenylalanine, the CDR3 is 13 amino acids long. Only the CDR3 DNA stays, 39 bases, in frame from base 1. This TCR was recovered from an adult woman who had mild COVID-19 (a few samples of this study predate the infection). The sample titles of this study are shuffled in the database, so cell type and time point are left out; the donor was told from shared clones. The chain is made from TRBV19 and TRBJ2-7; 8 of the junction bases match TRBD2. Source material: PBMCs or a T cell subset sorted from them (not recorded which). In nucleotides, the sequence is TGTGCCGCCGGGAGGGAGGCCCCTGACGAGCAGTACTTC. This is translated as CAAGREAPDEQYF.